Presented here are 18 T cell receptor beta chains from one specimen sequenced in a study of blood T cell repertoires in COVID-19 (dated by TCRdb to about 2020). Library preparation was by the immunoSEQ multiplex PCR assay. The source is immuneACCESS, and TCRdb retained only in-frame sequences with V and J called. Part of the clones is not carried over; for the studies checked, unresolved V genes explain less than half of this, and the remainder is unexplained. The sample profile shows about 300,000 clones; roughly 89% of them were found once. The ten most abundant clones make up approximately 1.8% of the sample. Input material: peripheral blood. The source of these receptors is a woman aged 25 to 45 with COVID-19, enrolled during active disease.

The chain carries TRBV7-9 and TRBJ1-1, with 7 nucleotides matching TRBD1. With V trimmed by 4 bases and J by 6 bases, 8 bases remained unmatched. The germline V gene has CDR1 SEHNR and CDR2 FQNEAQ (reference sequence). The CDR3 has 14 residues. In DNA, the CDR3 is TGTGCCAGCAGCTCTCAGGGGGAACGGGCTGAAGCTTTCTTT. Translation: CASSSQGERAEAFF. Using reference TRBV7-9 and TRBJ1-1 for the parts outside the CDR3, the full variable domain is DTGVSQNPRHKITKRGQNVTFRCDPISEHNRLYWYRQTLGQGPEFLTYFQNEAQLEKSRLLSDRFSAERPKGSFSTLEIQRTEQGDSAMYLCASSSQGERAEAFFGQGTRLTVV.

V is TRBV10-2 and J is TRBJ2-7, with D possibly TRBD1 on 6 matching bases. This CDR3 has 13 residues. CDR1 WSHSY and CDR2 SAAADI come from the germline V gene. V was shortened by 7 bases and J by 4 bases, with 14 bases between the two germline ends. The CDR3 reads CASKGDAHYEQYV. In DNA, the CDR3 is TGCGCCAGCAAGGGGGACGCCCATTACGAGCAGTACGTC.

The chain uses TRBV6-5 and TRBJ2-2, with a weak D call TRBD2 (5 bases). The CDR3 has 14 residues. V shed 6 bases and J shed 5 bases, with 13 bases lying between them. Germline lookup yields CDR1 MNHEY and CDR2 SVGAGI. The CDR3 coding sequence is TGTGCCAGCAGCTCAGGACTCCCTACCGGGGAGCTGTTTTTT. This codes for CASSSGLPTGELFF.

CDR3 sequence: CASSTSTGWNTEAFF. CDR3 nucleotide sequence: TGCGCCAGCAGCACTTCGACAGGGTGGAACACTGAAGCTTTCTTT. This sequence joins TRBV5-1 and TRBJ1-1; 7 positions match TRBD1. Germline loops: CDR1 SGHRS, CDR2 YFSETQ. The CDR3 runs 15 residues. The V and J ends lost 4 bases and 1 base, in that order; junction bases with no gene match: 7.

The V call is TRBV13, the J call TRBJ1-6; unclear D gene. The germline V and J ends were trimmed by 4 bases and 7 bases, with 11 bases remaining between them. The CDR3 totals 14 residues. Germline-derived CDR1 and CDR2 are PRHDT and FYEKMQ (reference sequence). CDR3 nucleotides: TGTGCCAGCAGCTCCGAGCGCGGGAATTCACCCCTCCACTTT. This encodes CASSSERGNSPLHF.

The rearrangement links TRBV6-4 to TRBJ1-1; 7 nucleotides align to TRBD1. Germline V CDR1 and CDR2: MRHNA, SNTAGT. The CDR3 is 14 residues long. The J segment lost 1 base and the V segment lost 3 bases, leaving 2 bases of the junction unmatched. The CDR3 reads CASSEGTANTEAFF. Written as DNA, the CDR3 is TGTGCCAGCAGTGAGGGGACAGCGAACACTGAAGCTTTCTTT.

The chain links TRBV18 to TRBJ2-6; D possibly corresponds to TRBD2 (5 bases). CDR3 length: 17 amino acids. Germline V gene sequence: CDR1 KGHSH, CDR2 LQKENI. V dropped 3 bases and J dropped 0 bases, with 12 bases sitting between them. This chain's CDR3 is CASSPGGFYSGANVLTF. The CDR3 bases are TGTGCCAGCTCACCGGGCGGGTTCTACTCTGGGGCCAACGTCCTGACTTTC. The full variable domain, its missing parts supplied by reference TRBV18 and TRBJ2-6, is NAGVMQNPRHLVRRRGQEARLRCSPMKGHSHVYWYRQLPEEGLKFMVYLQKENIIDESGMPKERFSAEFPKEGPSILRIQQVVRGDSAAYFCASSPGGFYSGANVLTFGAGSRLTVL.

The V gene is TRBV11-2, the J gene TRBJ1-3; maybe TRBD1 (5 bases). With 1 base removed from V and 2 bases from J, the gap between germline ends came to 6 bases. Germline CDR1 SGHAT, CDR2 FQNNGV. This CDR3 region has 14 residues. CDR3 DNA: TGTGCCAGCAGCTTAGTCAGGGCTGGAAACACCATATATTTT. This codes for CASSLVRAGNTIYF.

V gene TRBV5-1 combines with J gene TRBJ2-3, with 8 nucleotides matching TRBD1. This CDR3 region has 16 residues. J was trimmed by 0 bases and V by 3 bases; bases with no gene match: 6. The germline CDR1 and CDR2 sequences are SGHRS and YFSETQ. The CDR3 sequence is CASSSGQVLSTDTQYF. The CDR3 DNA is TGCGCCAGCAGCTCGGGACAGGTCCTTAGCACAGATACGCAGTATTTT. The entire variable domain, with the rest obtained from reference TRBV5-1 and TRBJ2-3, is as follows: KAGVTQTPRYLIKTRGQQVTLSCSPISGHRSVSWYQQTPGQGLQFLFEYFSETQRNKGNFPGRFSGRQFSNSRSEMNVSTLELGDSALYLCASSSGQVLSTDTQYFGPGTRLTVL.

The J gene is TRBJ1-2, the V gene TRBV25-1, with D unresolved. Trimming left V 1 base short and J 1 base short, with 7 bases between. Germline values: CDR1 MGHDK, CDR2 SYGVNS. The CDR3 contains 14 residues. CDR3 coding DNA: TGTGCCAGCAGTGAATTTCCAGATAACTATGGCTACACCTTC. Amino acids: CASSEFPDNYGYTF.

The V and J genes are TRBV9 and TRBJ1-3, with 8 bases aligning to TRBD1. V was pared by 4 bases and J by 4 bases, with 1 base of the junction left unmatched. The germline CDR1 and CDR2 sequences are SGDLS and YYNGEE. The CDR3 covers 13 residues. For the CDR3, the DNA is TGTGCCAGCAGCAGACAGGGGGGAAACACCATATATTTT. Amino acid sequence: CASSRQGGNTIYF. The whole variable domain, remainder taken from reference TRBV9 and TRBJ1-3, is DSGVTQTPKHLITATGQRVTLRCSPRSGDLSVYWYQQSLDQGLQFLIQYYNGEERAKGNILERFSAQQFPDLHSELNLSSLELGDSALYFCASSRQGGNTIYFGEGSWLTVV.

The chain carries TRBV2 and TRBJ1-2; no reliable D call. CDR3 length: 13 residues. The V gene's germline CDR1 is SNHLY and CDR2 FYNNEI. The ends were cut back, 7 bases at V and 3 bases at J, with 12 bases in the middle. The DNA of the CDR3 is TGTGCCAGCACCACGTACGGTGACTATGGCTACACCTTC. This sequence encodes CASTTYGDYGYTF.

The chain joins TRBV30 to TRBJ2-3; D remains ambiguous. The CDR3 loop spans 13 amino acids. Germline-derived CDR1 and CDR2 are GTSNPN and SVGIG (reference sequence). The V end was cut by 3 bases, the J end by 2 bases, with 9 bases between. DNA for the CDR3: TGTGCCTGGAGCTTGCAGGCCACAGATACGCAGTATTTT. It is translated as CAWSLQATDTQYF.

The gene calls are TRBV24-1 and TRBJ1-5; D not certain. The V and J ends lost 9 bases and 0 bases respectively, with 11 bases between them. Germline CDR1 reads KGHDR; CDR2 reads SFDVKD. This CDR3 spans 14 amino acids. The CDR3 sequence: CATSDILSNQPQHF. CDR3 nucleotides: TGTGCCACCTCCGACATACTTAGCAATCAGCCCCAGCATTTT.

The chain has TRBV6-1 and TRBJ1-4, with 8 bases fitting TRBD1. The CDR3 sequence is 16 residues long. CDR1 is MNHNS, CDR2 SASEGT, per germline. V lost 0 bases and J lost 8; bases outside the gene matches: 8. The CDR3 nucleotides read TGTGCCAGCAGTGAAGCAGGGACAGGTGGTAAGGAAAAACTGTTTTTT. Amino acids: CASSEAGTGGKEKLFF.

V and J are TRBV27 and TRBJ1-3; no reliable D call. This CDR3 contains 11 residues. The germline gives CDR1 MNHEY, CDR2 SMNVEV (reference sequence). Trimming took off 11 bases at V and 4 bases at J, with 9 bases between the two ends. CDR3 residues: CAVREGNTIYF. The CDR3 region has the DNA TGTGCCGTGCGAGAGGGAAACACCATATATTTT.

The chain uses TRBV7-9 and TRBJ2-1; D possibly corresponds to TRBD2 (5 bases). Trimming removed 5 bases from V and 0 bases from J, with 20 bases in between. Germline V gene data show CDR1 as SEHNR and CDR2 as FQNEAQ (reference sequence). This CDR3 has 18 residues. CDR3 bases: TGTGCCAGCAGCCCCCGTGAGGCGGGTGAGGGCTCCTACAATGAGCAGTTCTTC. It translates to CASSPREAGEGSYNEQFF.

The chain is built from TRBV5-4 and TRBJ1-2, with a tentative D call TRBD1 (5 bases). CDR1 and CDR2 (germline): SGHNT, YYREEE (reference sequence). V gave up 4 bases and J gave up 6 bases, with 19 bases separating them. There are 15 residues in the CDR3. The CDR3 DNA reads as TGTGCCAGCAGCCTAAGCGGGACGGGCTCGGATGGCTACACCTTC. Its protein product is CASSLSGTGSDGYTF.